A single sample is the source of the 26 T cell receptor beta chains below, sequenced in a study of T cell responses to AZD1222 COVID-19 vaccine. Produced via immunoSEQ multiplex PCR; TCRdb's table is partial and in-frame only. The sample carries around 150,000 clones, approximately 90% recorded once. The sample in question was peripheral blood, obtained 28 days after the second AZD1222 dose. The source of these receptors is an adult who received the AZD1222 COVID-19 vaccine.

The CDR3 nucleotides read TGTGCCAGCAGCTTGGCTAGTAAAAATGAGCAGTTCTTC. This translates into CASSLASKNEQFF. The chain combines TRBV7-3 with TRBJ2-1, with no clear D. The CDR3 runs to 13 residues. The V gene lost 3 bases and the J gene lost 7 bases, with 10 bases spanning the gap. Germline-derived CDR1 and CDR2 are SGHTA and FQGTGA.

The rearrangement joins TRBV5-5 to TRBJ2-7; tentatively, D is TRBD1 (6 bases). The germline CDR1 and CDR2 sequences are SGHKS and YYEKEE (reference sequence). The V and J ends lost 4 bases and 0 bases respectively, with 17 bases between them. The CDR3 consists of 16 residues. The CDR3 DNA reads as TGTGCCAGCAGCCGAGCCCCGACAGGAACCTCCTACGAGCAGTACTTC. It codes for CASSRAPTGTSYEQYF.

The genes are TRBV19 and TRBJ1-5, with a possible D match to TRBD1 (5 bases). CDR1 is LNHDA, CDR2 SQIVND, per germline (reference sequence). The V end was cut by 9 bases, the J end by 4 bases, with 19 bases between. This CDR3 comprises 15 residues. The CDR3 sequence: CASALGHPGNQPQHF. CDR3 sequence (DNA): TGTGCCAGCGCGTTAGGACACCCTGGGAATCAGCCCCAGCATTTT.

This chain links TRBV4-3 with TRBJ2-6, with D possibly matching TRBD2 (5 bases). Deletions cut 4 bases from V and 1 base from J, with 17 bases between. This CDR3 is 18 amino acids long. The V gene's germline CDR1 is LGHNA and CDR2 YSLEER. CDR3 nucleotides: TGCGCCAGCAGCCCAAAGGTAGAGCGGATATCTGGGGCCAACGTCCTGACTTTC. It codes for CASSPKVERISGANVLTF.

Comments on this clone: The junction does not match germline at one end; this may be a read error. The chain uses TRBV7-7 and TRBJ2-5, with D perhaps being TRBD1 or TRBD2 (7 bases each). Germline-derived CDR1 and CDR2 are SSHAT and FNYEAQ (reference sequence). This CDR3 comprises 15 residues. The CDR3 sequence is CASSSGGAPQETQYF. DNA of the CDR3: TGTGCTAGCAGCTCAGGGGGGGCTCCCCAAGAGACCCAGTACTTC.

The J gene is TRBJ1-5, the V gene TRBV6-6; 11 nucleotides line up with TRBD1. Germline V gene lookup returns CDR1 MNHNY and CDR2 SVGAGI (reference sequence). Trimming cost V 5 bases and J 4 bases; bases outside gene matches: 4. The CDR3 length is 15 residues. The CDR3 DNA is TGTGCCAGCAGTGCCGGGACAGGGGGTAATCAGCCCCAGCATTTT. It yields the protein CASSAGTGGNQPQHF.

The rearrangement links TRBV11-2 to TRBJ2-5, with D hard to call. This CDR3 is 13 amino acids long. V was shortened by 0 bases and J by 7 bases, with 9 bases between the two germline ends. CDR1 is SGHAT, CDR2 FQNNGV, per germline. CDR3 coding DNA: TGTGCCAGCAGCTTAGAGTCGTGGGGGACCCAGTACTTC. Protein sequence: CASSLESWGTQYF.

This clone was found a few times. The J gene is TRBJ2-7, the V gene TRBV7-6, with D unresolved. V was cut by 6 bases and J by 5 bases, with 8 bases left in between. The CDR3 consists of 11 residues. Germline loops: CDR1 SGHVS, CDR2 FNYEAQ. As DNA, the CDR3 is TGTGCCAGCAGTCAAGGGCACGAGCAGTACTTC. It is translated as CASSQGHEQYF.

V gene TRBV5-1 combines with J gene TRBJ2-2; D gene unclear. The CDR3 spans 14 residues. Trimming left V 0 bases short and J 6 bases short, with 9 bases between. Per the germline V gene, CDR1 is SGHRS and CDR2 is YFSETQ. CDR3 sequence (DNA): TGCGCCAGCAGCTTGGGTGGGATCTCCGGGGAGCTGTTTTTT. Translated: CASSLGGISGELFF.

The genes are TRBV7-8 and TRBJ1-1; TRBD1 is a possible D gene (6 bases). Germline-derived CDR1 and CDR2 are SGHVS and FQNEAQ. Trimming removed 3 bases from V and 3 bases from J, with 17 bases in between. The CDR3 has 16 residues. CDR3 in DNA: TGTGCCAGCAGCTTCACTCGGGGGAGGGGGGACACTGAAGCTTTCTTT. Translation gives CASSFTRGRGDTEAFF.

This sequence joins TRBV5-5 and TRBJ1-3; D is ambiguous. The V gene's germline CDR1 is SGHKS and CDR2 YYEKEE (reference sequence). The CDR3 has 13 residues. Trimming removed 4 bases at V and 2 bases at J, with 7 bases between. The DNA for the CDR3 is TGTGCCAGCAGCCACCTCGCTGGAAACACCATATATTTT. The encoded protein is CASSHLAGNTIYF.

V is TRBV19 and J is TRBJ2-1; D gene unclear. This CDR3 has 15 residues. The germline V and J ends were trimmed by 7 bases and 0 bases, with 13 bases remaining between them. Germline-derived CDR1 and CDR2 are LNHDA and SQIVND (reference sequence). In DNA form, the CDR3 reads TGTGCCAGTACCCCCGGCGGTAGCTCCTACAATGAGCAGTTCTTC. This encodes CASTPGGSSYNEQFF.

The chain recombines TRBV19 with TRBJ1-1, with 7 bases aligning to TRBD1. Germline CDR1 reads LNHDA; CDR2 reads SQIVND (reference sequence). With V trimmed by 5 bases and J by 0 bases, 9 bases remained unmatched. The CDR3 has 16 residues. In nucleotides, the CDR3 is TGTGCCAGTAGTTTCGACCGACAGGGCATGAACACTGAAGCTTTCTTT. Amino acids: CASSFDRQGMNTEAFF.

CDR3 region: CASSFYRSGYTF. As DNA, the CDR3 is TGTGCCAGCAGTTTTTACCGAAGTGGCTACACCTTC. The gene calls are TRBV12-3 or TRBV12-4 and TRBJ1-2; D not resolved. V was clipped by 3 bases and J by 7 bases, with 9 bases between them. The CDR3 sequence is 12 residues long.

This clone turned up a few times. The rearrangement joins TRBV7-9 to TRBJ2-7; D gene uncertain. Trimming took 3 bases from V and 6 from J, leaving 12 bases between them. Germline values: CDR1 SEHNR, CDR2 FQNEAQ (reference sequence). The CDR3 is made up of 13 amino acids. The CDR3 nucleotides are TGTGCCAGCAGCTTGGCCCCGCTTATCGAGCAGTACTTC. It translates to CASSLAPLIEQYF.

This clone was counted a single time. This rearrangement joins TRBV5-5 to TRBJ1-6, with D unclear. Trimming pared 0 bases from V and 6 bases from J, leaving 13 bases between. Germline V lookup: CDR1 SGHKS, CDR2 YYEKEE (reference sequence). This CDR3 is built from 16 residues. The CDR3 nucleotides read TGTGCCAGCAGCTTGGTCGCGGCAAAGATTAATTCACCCCTCCACTTT. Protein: CASSLVAAKINSPLHF.

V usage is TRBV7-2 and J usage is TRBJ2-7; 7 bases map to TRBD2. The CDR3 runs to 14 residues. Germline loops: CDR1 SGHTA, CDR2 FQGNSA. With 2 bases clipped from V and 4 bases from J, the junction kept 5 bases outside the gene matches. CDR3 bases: TGTGCCAGCAGCTTATGGCGGGAGCGGTACGAGCAGTACTTC. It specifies CASSLWRERYEQYF.

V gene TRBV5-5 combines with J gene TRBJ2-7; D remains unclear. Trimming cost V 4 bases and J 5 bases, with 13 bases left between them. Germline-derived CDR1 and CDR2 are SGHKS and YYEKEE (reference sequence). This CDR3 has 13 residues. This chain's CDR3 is CASSHRVGDEQYF. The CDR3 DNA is TGTGCCAGCAGCCACAGAGTTGGCGACGAGCAGTACTTC.

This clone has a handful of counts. DNA for the CDR3: TGTGCCAGCAGGGGGACAGGGGGAATGAACACTGAAGCTTTCTTT. Protein sequence: CASRGTGGMNTEAFF. The chain employs TRBV28 and TRBJ1-1, with 11 bases identical to TRBD1. The J segment lost 0 bases and the V segment lost 6 bases, leaving 3 bases of the junction unmatched. The CDR3 totals 15 residues. Germline values: CDR1 MDHEN, CDR2 SYDVKM.

The CDR3 spells CASSLRGSSSYEQYF. The CDR3 coding sequence is TGCGCCAGCAGCTTGCGGGGATCAAGCTCCTACGAGCAGTACTTC. This sequence joins TRBV5-1 and TRBJ2-7; possible D gene TRBD2, 5 bases. Germline V gives CDR1 SGHRS, CDR2 YFSETQ. V was shortened by 1 base and J by 0 bases, with 11 bases between the two germline ends. The CDR3 loop spans 15 amino acids.

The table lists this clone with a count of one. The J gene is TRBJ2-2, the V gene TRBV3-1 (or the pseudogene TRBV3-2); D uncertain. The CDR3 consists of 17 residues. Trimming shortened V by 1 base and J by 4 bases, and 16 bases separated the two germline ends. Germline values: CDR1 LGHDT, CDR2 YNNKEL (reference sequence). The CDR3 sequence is CASSQVGHGGFTGELFF. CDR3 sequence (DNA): TGTGCCAGCAGCCAAGTAGGGCATGGTGGGTTCACCGGGGAGCTGTTTTTT.

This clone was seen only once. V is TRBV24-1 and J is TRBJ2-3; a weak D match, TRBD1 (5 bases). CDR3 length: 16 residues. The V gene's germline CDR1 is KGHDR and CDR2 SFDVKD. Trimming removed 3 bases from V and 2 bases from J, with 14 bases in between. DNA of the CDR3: TGTGCCACCAGTGATCCGAATGACAGCCCCACAGATACGCAGTATTTT. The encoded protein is CATSDPNDSPTDTQYF.

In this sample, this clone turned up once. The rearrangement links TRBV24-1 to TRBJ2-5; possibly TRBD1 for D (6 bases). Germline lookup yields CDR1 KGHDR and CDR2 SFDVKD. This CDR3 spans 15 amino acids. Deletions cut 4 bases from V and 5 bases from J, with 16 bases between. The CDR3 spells CATSDPPTGSETQYF. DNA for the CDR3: TGTGCCACCAGTGACCCTCCGACAGGCAGCGAGACCCAGTACTTC.

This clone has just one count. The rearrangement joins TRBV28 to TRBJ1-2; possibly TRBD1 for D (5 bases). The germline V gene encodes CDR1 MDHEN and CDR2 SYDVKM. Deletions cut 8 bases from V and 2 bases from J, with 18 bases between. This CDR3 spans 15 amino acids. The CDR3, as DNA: TGTGCCAGCGGGACTGCGGGTCTAGGGAACTATGGCTACACCTTC. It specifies CASGTAGLGNYGYTF.

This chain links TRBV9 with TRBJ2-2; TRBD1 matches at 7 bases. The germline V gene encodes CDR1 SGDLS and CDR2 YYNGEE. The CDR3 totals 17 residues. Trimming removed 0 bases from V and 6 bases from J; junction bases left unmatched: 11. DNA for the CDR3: TGTGCCAGCAGCGTAGTTAGGGGGCGCGTTTTGCCCGGGGAGCTGTTTTTT. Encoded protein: CASSVVRGRVLPGELFF.

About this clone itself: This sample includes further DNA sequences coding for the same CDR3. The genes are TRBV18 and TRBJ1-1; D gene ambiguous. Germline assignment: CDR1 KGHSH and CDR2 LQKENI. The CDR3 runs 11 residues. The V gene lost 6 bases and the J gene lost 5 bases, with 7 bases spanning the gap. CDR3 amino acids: CASSPRTEAFF. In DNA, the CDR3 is TGTGCCAGCTCTCCCAGGACTGAAGCTTTCTTT.